One and the same sample provided the 5 T cell receptor beta chains below, sequenced in a study of T cell responses to AZD1222 COVID-19 vaccine. Profiled with immunoSEQ multiplex PCR; TCRdb holds only in-frame clones, not every one. Of 150,000 to 250,000 clones listed, about 89% are singletons. The sequencing used peripheral blood, collected 28 days after the second AZD1222 dose. These receptor sequences come from an adult who received the AZD1222 COVID-19 vaccine.

The chain combines TRBV28 with TRBJ2-7; D ambiguous. The CDR3 extends over 14 amino acids. Germline loops: CDR1 MDHEN, CDR2 SYDVKM. Trimming pared 3 bases from V and 6 bases from J, leaving 15 bases between. The CDR3 protein is CASSFSAAEGEQYF. As DNA, the CDR3 is TGTGCCAGCAGTTTCTCCGCGGCAGAAGGCGAGCAGTACTTC.

This sequence joins TRBV7-9 and TRBJ1-1; D remains ambiguous. V lost 0 bases to trimming and J lost 5 bases, with 7 bases between them. Looked up from germline, CDR1 is SEHNR and CDR2 is FQNEAQ (reference sequence). This CDR3 is built from 13 residues. The CDR3, as DNA: TGTGCCAGCAGCTTAGCAGGGTTGACTGAAGCTTTCTTT. Its protein product is CASSLAGLTEAFF. The full variable domain, in which reference TRBV7-9 and TRBJ1-1 provide the parts outside the CDR3, is DTGVSQNPRHKITKRGQNVTFRCDPISEHNRLYWYRQTLGQGPEFLTYFQNEAQLEKSRLLSDRFSAERPKGSFSTLEIQRTEQGDSAMYLCASSLAGLTEAFFGQGTRLTVV.

The rearrangement joins TRBV5-4 to TRBJ2-3; TRBD2 is a possible D gene (6 bases). Trimming removed 2 bases from V and 4 bases from J, with 17 bases in between. Germline V gives CDR1 SGHNT, CDR2 YYREEE (reference sequence). CDR3 size: 16 residues. DNA of the CDR3: TGTGCCAGCAGCTTTCCCGGGAGTGGAATCTCAGATACGCAGTATTTT. Amino acid sequence: CASSFPGSGISDTQYF.

The rearrangement uses TRBV6-5 and TRBJ2-2; D is perhaps TRBD1 (5 bases). Germline V gene sequence: CDR1 MNHEY, CDR2 SVGAGI. The CDR3 length is 15 residues. The ends were cut back, 6 bases at V and 8 bases at J, with 19 bases in the middle. The CDR3 sequence is CASSQRGQSEGELFF. Written as DNA, the CDR3 is TGTGCCAGCAGCCAAAGGGGCCAGAGTGAGGGGGAGCTGTTTTTT.

The chain recombines TRBV27 with TRBJ2-1; D possibly matches TRBD1 or TRBD2 (5 bases each). V dropped 0 bases and J dropped 8 bases, with 17 bases sitting between them. CDR1 MNHEY and CDR2 SMNVEV come from the germline V gene (reference sequence). The CDR3 sequence is 16 residues long. The DNA for the CDR3 is TGTGCCAGCAGTTTATCGTGGGGACGGTCTGGGCATGAGCAGTTCTTC. This sequence encodes CASSLSWGRSGHEQFF.